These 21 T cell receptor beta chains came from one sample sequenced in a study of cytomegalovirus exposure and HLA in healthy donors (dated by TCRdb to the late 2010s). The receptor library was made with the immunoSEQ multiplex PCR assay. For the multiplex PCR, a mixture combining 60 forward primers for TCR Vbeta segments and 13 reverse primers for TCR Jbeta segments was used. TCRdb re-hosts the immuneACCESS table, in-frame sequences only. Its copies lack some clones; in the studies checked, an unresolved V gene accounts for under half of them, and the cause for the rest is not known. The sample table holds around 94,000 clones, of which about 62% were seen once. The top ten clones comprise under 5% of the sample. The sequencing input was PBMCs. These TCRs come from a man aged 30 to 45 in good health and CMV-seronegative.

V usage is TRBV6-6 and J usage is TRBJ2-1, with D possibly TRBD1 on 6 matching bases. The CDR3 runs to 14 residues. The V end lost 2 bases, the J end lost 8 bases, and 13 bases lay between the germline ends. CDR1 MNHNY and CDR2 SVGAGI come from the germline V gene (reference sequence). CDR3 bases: TGTGCCAGCAGTTACACCCATGGGGGCTATGAGCAGTTCTTC. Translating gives CASSYTHGGYEQFF.

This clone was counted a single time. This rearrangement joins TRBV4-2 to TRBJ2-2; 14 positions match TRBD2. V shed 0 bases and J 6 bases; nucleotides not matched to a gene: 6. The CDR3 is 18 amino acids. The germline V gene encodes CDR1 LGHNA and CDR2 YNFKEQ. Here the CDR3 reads CASSQDPMTSGGAGELFF. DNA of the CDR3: TGTGCCAGCAGCCAAGACCCGATGACTAGCGGGGGGGCCGGGGAGCTGTTTTTT.

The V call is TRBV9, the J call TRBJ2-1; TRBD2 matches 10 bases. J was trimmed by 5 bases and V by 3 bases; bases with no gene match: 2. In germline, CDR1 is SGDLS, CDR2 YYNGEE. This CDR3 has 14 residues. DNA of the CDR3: TGTGCCAGCAGCGCCGGACTAGCGGACAATGAGCAGTTCTTC. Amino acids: CASSAGLADNEQFF.

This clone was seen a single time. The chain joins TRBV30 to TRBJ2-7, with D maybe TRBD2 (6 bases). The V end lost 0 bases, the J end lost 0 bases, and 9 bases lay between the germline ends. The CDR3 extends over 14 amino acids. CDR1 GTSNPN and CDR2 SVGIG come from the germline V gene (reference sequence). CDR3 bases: TGTGCCTGGAGTGTGGAGGGGCGCTCCTACGAGCAGTACTTC. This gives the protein CAWSVEGRSYEQYF.

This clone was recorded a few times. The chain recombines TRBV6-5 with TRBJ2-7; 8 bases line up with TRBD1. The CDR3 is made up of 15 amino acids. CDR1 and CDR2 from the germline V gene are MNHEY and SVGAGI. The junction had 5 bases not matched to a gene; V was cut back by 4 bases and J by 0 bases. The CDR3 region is CASSFTGGSSYEQYF. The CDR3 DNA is TGTGCCAGCAGTTTTACAGGGGGTAGCTCCTACGAGCAGTACTTC.

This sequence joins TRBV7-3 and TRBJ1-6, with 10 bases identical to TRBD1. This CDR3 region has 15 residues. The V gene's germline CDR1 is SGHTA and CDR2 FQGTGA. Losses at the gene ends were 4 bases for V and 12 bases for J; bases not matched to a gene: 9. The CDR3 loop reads CASSSYPGTGVPLHF. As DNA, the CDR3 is TGTGCCAGCAGCTCTTACCCCGGGACAGGGGTACCCCTCCACTTT.

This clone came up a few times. CDR3 sequence reads: CASSARDSTIQYF. CDR3 bases: TGTGCCAGCAGCGCCCGGGACTCCACCATTCAGTACTTC. The chain uses TRBV7-2 and TRBJ2-4; D is perhaps TRBD2 (6 bases). Trimming stripped 5 bases from V and 9 bases from J, with 14 bases between. Germline CDR1 is SGHTA and CDR2 is FQGNSA. CDR3 length: 13 amino acids. Full variable domain (remainder filled in from reference TRBV7-2 and TRBJ2-4): GAGVSQSPSNKVTEKGKDVELRCDPISGHTALYWYRQSLGQGLEFLIYFQGNSAPDKSGLPSDRFSAERTGGSVSTLTIQRTQQEDSAVYLCASSARDSTIQYFGAGTRLSVL.

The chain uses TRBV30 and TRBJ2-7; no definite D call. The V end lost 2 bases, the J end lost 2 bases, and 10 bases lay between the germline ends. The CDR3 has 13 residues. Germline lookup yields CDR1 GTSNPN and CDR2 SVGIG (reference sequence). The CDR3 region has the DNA TGTGCCTGGAGTCGGCGGTCAGCCTACGAGCAGTACTTC. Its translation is CAWSRRSAYEQYF.

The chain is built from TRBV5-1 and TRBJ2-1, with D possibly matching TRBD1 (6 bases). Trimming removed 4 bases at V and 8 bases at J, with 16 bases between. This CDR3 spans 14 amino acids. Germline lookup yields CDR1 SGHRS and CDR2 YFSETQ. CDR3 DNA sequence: TGCGCCAGCAGCGAGAGGTCAGGGGTCGATGAGCAGTTCTTC. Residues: CASSERSGVDEQFF.

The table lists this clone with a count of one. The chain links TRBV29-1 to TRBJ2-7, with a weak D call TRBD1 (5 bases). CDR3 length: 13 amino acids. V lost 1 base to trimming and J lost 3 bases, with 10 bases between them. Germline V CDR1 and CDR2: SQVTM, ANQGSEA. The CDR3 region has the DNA TGCAGCGTTGAAGGGGGCCAGTTCTACGAGCAGTACTTC. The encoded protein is CSVEGGQFYEQYF.

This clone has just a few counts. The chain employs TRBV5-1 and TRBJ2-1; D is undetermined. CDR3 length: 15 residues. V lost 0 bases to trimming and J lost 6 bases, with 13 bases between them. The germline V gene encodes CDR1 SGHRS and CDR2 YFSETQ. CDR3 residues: CASSLEHGAANEQFF. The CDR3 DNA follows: TGCGCCAGCAGCTTGGAGCACGGTGCGGCCAATGAGCAGTTCTTC. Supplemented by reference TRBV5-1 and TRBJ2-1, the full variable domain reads KAGVTQTPRYLIKTRGQQVTLSCSPISGHRSVSWYQQTPGQGLQFLFEYFSETQRNKGNFPGRFSGRQFSNSRSEMNVSTLELGDSALYLCASSLEHGAANEQFFGPGTRLTVL.

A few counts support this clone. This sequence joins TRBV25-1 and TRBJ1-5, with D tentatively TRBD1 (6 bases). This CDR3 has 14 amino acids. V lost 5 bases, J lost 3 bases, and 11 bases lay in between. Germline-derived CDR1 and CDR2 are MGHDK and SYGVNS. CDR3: CASSLAGVNQPQHF. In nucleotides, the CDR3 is TGTGCCAGCAGTCTGGCAGGGGTCAATCAGCCCCAGCATTTT.

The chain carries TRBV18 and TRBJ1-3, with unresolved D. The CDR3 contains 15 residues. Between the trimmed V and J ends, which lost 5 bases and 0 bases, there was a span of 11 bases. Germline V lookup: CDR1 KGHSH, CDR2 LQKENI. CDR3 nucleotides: TGTGCCAGCTCATCCGGACTGAGCTCTGGAAACACCATATATTTT. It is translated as CASSSGLSSGNTIYF.

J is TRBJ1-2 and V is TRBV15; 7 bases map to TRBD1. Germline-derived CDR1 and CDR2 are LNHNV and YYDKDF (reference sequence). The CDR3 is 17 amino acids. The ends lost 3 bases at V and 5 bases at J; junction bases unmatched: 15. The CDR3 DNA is TGTGCCACCAGCAGCCCCGGGACAGCTACAAACCGTTATGGCTACACCTTC. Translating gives CATSSPGTATNRYGYTF.

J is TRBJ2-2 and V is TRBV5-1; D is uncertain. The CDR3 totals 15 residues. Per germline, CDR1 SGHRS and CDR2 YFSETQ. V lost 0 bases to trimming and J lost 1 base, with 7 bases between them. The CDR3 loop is CASSLGHRNTGELFF. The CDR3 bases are TGCGCCAGCAGCTTGGGACACCGGAACACCGGGGAGCTGTTTTTT.

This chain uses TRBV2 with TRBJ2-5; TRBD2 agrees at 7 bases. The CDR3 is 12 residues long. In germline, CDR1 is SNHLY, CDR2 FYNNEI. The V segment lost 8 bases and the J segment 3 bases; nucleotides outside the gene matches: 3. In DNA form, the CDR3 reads TGTGCCAGCGGACTAGTCAAAGAGACCCAGTACTTC. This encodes CASGLVKETQYF.

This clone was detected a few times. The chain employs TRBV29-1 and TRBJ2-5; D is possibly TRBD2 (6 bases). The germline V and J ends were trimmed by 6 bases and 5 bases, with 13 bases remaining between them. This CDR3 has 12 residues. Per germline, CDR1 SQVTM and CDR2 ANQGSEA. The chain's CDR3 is CSVEWGDETQYF. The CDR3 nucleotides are TGCAGCGTCGAATGGGGGGACGAGACCCAGTACTTC.

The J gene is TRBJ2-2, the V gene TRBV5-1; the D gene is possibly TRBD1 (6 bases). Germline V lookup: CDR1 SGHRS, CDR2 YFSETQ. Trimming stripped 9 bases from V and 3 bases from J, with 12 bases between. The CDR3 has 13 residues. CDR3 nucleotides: TGCGCCACTACAGGGTTCGACACCGGGGAGCTGTTTTTT. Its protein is CATTGFDTGELFF. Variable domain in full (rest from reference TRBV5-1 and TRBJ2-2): KAGVTQTPRYLIKTRGQQVTLSCSPISGHRSVSWYQQTPGQGLQFLFEYFSETQRNKGNFPGRFSGRQFSNSRSEMNVSTLELGDSALYLCATTGFDTGELFFGEGSRLTVL.

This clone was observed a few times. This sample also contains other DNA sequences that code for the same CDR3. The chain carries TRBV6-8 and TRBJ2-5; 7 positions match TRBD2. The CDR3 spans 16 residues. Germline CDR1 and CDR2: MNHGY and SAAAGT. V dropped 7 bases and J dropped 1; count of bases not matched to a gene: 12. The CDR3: CASTKEVAGLQETQYF. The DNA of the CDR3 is TGTGCCAGCACTAAAGAAGTAGCGGGTCTCCAAGAGACCCAGTACTTC.

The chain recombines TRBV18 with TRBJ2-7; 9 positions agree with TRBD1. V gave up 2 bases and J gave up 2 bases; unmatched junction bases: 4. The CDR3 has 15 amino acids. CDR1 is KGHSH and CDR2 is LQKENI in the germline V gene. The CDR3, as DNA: TGTGCCAGCTCACCAGCGGGACAGGGTACCTACGAGCAGTACTTC. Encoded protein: CASSPAGQGTYEQYF.

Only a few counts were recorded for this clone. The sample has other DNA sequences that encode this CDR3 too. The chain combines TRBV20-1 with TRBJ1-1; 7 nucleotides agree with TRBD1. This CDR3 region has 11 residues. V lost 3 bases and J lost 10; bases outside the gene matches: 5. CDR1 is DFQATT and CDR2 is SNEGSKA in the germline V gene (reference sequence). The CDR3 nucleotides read TGCAGTGCTAGTGACAGGGTTGCAGCTTTCTTT. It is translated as CSASDRVAAFF.